This entry lists 16 T cell receptor beta chains sequenced from one sample in a study of T cell responses to AZD1222 COVID-19 vaccine. The repertoire was sequenced with immunoSEQ multiplex PCR; TCRdb's copy has only in-frame clones and lacks some. Here the sample spans tens of thousands of clones, 80% being singletons. Sequenced here: peripheral blood, sampled 28 days after the second AZD1222 dose. These receptors were taken from an adult who received the AZD1222 COVID-19 vaccine.

The chain uses TRBV6-5 and TRBJ1-1; D is ambiguous. The germline CDR1 and CDR2 sequences are MNHEY and SVGAGI. CDR3 length: 12 amino acids. Trimming cost V 7 bases and J 8 bases, with 14 bases left between them. The CDR3 protein is CASMAGSLEAFF. The CDR3 DNA sequence: TGTGCCAGCATGGCGGGTTCACTAGAAGCTTTCTTT.

This chain connects TRBV21-1 to TRBJ1-2. TRBV21-1 constitutes a pseudogene. CDR3 size: 14 residues. The CDR3 DNA reads as TGTGCCAGCAGCTTACGAGGGGGGGCAGCTGGCTACACCTTC. It encodes CASSLRGGAAGYTF.

The J gene is TRBJ2-7, the V gene TRBV5-5; 10 positions agree with TRBD1. The germline V gene encodes CDR1 SGHKS and CDR2 YYEKEE (reference sequence). The junction had 5 bases not matched to a gene; V was cut back by 5 bases and J by 0 bases. This CDR3 is built from 15 residues. As DNA, the CDR3 is TGTGCCAGCAGGATCGGACAGGGGGTCTCCTACGAGCAGTACTTC. As protein: CASRIGQGVSYEQYF.

Comment on this clone: One end of the junction varies from germline; a read error may be responsible. The chain employs TRBV6-5 and TRBJ1-1, with 8 bases matching TRBD1. Germline V lookup: CDR1 MNHEY, CDR2 SVGAGI. The CDR3 sequence is 13 residues long. The CDR3 coding sequence is TGTGCCGGCAGGGGGCAAAGCGGCACTGAAGCTTTCTTT. It yields the protein CAGRGQSGTEAFF.

This chain links TRBV7-6 with TRBJ1-5; D is ambiguous. V gave up 5 bases and J gave up 7 bases, with 12 bases separating them. CDR1 is SGHVS, CDR2 FNYEAQ, per germline. The length of the CDR3 is 13 residues. CDR3 sequence: CASSASRGQPQHF. CDR3 DNA: TGTGCCAGCAGCGCCTCGCGGGGACAGCCCCAGCATTTT. Full variable domain (missing parts from reference TRBV7-6 and TRBJ1-5): GAGVSQSPRYKVTKRGQDVALRCDPISGHVSLYWYRQALGQGPEFLTYFNYEAQQDKSGLPNDRFSAERPEGSISTLTIQRTEQRDSAMYRCASSASRGQPQHFGDGTRLSIL.

This clone was detected only a few times. The rearrangement uses TRBV18 and TRBJ1-1, with D uncertain. The germline V gene has CDR1 KGHSH and CDR2 LQKENI. Deletions cut 0 bases from V and 1 base from J, with 9 bases between. CDR3 length: 15 amino acids. CDR3: CASSPPVLGNTEAFF. Written as DNA, the CDR3 is TGTGCCAGCTCACCACCGGTCTTGGGGAACACTGAAGCTTTCTTT.

This chain joins TRBV7-9 and TRBJ1-2; D perhaps matches TRBD1 (6 bases). Trimming left V 4 bases short and J 3 bases short, with 12 bases between. The germline V gene has CDR1 SEHNR and CDR2 FQNEAQ (reference sequence). The CDR3 contains 14 residues. The CDR3 spells CASSSGVLDYGYTF. In nucleotides, the CDR3 is TGTGCCAGCAGCTCAGGGGTCCTCGACTATGGCTACACCTTC. Looking up the rest from reference TRBV7-9 and TRBJ1-2 gives the full variable domain: DTGVSQNPRHKITKRGQNVTFRCDPISEHNRLYWYRQTLGQGPEFLTYFQNEAQLEKSRLLSDRFSAERPKGSFSTLEIQRTEQGDSAMYLCASSSGVLDYGYTFGSGTRLTVV.

This clone was seen a single time. This chain connects TRBV6-4 to TRBJ2-1; maybe TRBD1 (6 bases). Deletions cut 3 bases from V and 5 bases from J, with 8 bases between. The CDR3 has 13 residues. CDR1 MRHNA and CDR2 SNTAGT come from the germline V gene. The DNA for the CDR3 is TGTGCCAGCAGTGAGGACAGTCACAATGAGCAGTTCTTC. The encoded protein is CASSEDSHNEQFF.

The V gene is TRBV7-2, the J gene TRBJ2-4; TRBD2 might be the D (5 bases). There are 15 residues in the CDR3. With 5 bases removed from V and 0 bases from J, the gap between germline ends came to 11 bases. From germline, CDR1 is SGHTA and CDR2 FQGNSA. The CDR3 protein is CASSSGGLAKNIQYF. In DNA form, the CDR3 reads TGTGCCAGCAGCAGCGGCGGGTTAGCCAAAAACATTCAGTACTTC.

The rearrangement uses TRBV19 and TRBJ1-1, with 8 bases that match TRBD1. The CDR3 spans 14 residues. V shed 7 bases and J 1 base; nucleotides not matched to a gene: 5. Germline V gives CDR1 LNHDA, CDR2 SQIVND (reference sequence). The CDR3 sequence: CASKQGVSNTEAFF. The CDR3 DNA sequence: TGTGCCAGTAAACAGGGGGTGTCGAACACTGAAGCTTTCTTT.

J is TRBJ1-4 and V is TRBV6-5; no firm D call. Germline values: CDR1 MNHEY, CDR2 SVGAGI. The ends were cut back, 2 bases at V and 12 bases at J, with 13 bases in the middle. This CDR3 contains 13 residues. The CDR3 sequence: CASSYDGVRELFF. CDR3 DNA sequence: TGTGCCAGCAGTTACGACGGGGTTAGGGAACTGTTTTTT.

This chain uses TRBV28 with TRBJ1-2, with D hard to call. Germline values: CDR1 MDHEN, CDR2 SYDVKM. Trimming removed 6 bases at V and 2 bases at J, with 7 bases between. The CDR3 length is 12 residues. The CDR3 DNA is TGTGCCAGCAGGATTCAGAACTATGGCTACACCTTC. Its translation is CASRIQNYGYTF.

V is TRBV6-5 and J is TRBJ1-1; D is perhaps TRBD1 (6 bases). In germline, CDR1 is MNHEY, CDR2 SVGAGI. The CDR3 contains 13 residues. Trimming removed 6 bases from V and 5 bases from J, with 13 bases in between. CDR3 loop: CASRSTGTTEAFF. The CDR3 bases are TGTGCCAGCAGAAGCACAGGGACGACTGAAGCTTTCTTT.

This clone has only one observation. The genes are TRBV21-1 and TRBJ2-7; the D call of TRBD1 is as the table states it, not checked on the DNA. TRBV21-1 is recorded as a pseudogene. The CDR3 loop spans 15 amino acids. The CDR3 is CASSKLKGARYEQYF. In nucleotides, the CDR3 is TGTGCCAGCAGCAAATTAAAGGGGGCGCGCTACGAGCAGTACTTC.

The rearrangement uses TRBV3-1 (or the pseudogene TRBV3-2) and TRBJ2-5; TRBD1 matches at 7 bases. The CDR3 spans 16 residues. V shed 1 base, J shed 2 bases, and the junction held 7 bases outside the gene matches. CDR1 is LGHDT, CDR2 YNNKEL, per germline (reference sequence). The CDR3 here is CASSQGLGQQQETQYF. The DNA for the CDR3 is TGTGCCAGCAGCCAAGGGCTGGGACAGCAACAAGAGACCCAGTACTTC.

This chain uses TRBV2 with TRBJ1-5; D remains unclear. The V gene lost 0 bases and the J gene lost 8 bases, with 8 bases spanning the gap. CDR3 length: 13 amino acids. Germline V gene lookup returns CDR1 SNHLY and CDR2 FYNNEI. The CDR3 loop is CASSEAHREPQHF. In DNA form, the CDR3 reads TGTGCCAGCAGTGAAGCGCACCGGGAGCCCCAGCATTTT.